This TCR beta chain was obtained from a study of blood T cells in healthy people across ages. Findings and caveats of the study: The recorded TCR beta diversity per million T cells decreased in a roughly linear manner with age.

It was with a sample-barcoded 5' primer and a J-beta primer mix that a second PCR of roughly 6 to 12 cycles was run. TCRdb analysed the 5' RACE reads with MiXCR anew, one entry per CDR3 protein. This table holds roughly 800,000 distinct CDR3 sequences, 20% to 30% found once. Regarding this clonotype: Its matching antigen is unknown.

These sequences were also reported in another study, on T cells of mothers and their children.

The sequenced sample was blood. This receptor was taken from a boy younger than 18 in good health.

CDR3 sequence: CASSWGTRAGGEQYF. CDR3 nucleotides: TGCGCCAGCAGCTGGGGGACTAGAGCCGGTGGGGAGCAGTACTTC. The genes are TRBV5-1 and TRBJ2-7; TRBD2 aligns across 8 bases. Trimming removed 3 bases from V and 7 bases from J; junction bases left unmatched: 12. Germline V lookup: CDR1 SGHRS, CDR2 YFSETQ. The CDR3 has 15 residues.